Listed here are 32 T cell receptor beta chains from one sample, sequenced in a study of Ad26.COV2.S vaccination and SARS-CoV-2 variants. Profiled with immunoSEQ multiplex PCR; TCRdb holds only in-frame clones, not every one. The data show over 110,000 clones, roughly 89% seen once. Sequencing used peripheral blood, obtained after recovery from COVID-19. The receptor source for this set is a human donor who had recovered from COVID-19.

Only one count was recorded for this clone. This chain links TRBV5-6 with TRBJ1-6, with TRBD1 matching over 9 bases. Losses at the gene ends were 5 bases for V and 9 bases for J; bases not matched to a gene: 6. Germline CDR1 is SGHDT and CDR2 is YYEEEE. The CDR3 runs to 14 residues. The CDR3 DNA follows: TGTGCCAGCAGTATAAACAGGGGGCGTTCACCCCTCCACTTT. Its translation: CASSINRGRSPLHF.

The rearrangement links TRBV28 to TRBJ1-2, with D perhaps TRBD1 (6 bases). Between the trimmed V and J ends, which lost 4 bases and 3 bases, there was a span of 9 bases. Germline values: CDR1 MDHEN, CDR2 SYDVKM. This CDR3 spans 13 amino acids. CDR3 region: CASSSRTDYGYTF. DNA of the CDR3: TGTGCCAGCAGTTCTAGGACAGACTATGGCTACACCTTC.

The chain recombines TRBV29-1 with TRBJ1-1; 7 nucleotides line up with TRBD1. The CDR3 loop spans 11 amino acids. Germline CDR1 is SQVTM and CDR2 is ANQGSEA. Losses at the gene ends were 3 bases for V and 12 bases for J; bases not matched to a gene: 7. This CDR3 reads CSVEDRFRTFF. Here the CDR3 DNA reads TGCAGCGTTGAGGACAGGTTTCGAACTTTCTTT.

This clone has a handful of counts. The V gene is TRBV30, the J gene TRBJ2-7; no definite D call. Germline V CDR1 and CDR2: GTSNPN, SVGIG (reference sequence). Trimming took 2 bases from V and 7 from J, leaving 12 bases between them. This CDR3 is built from 12 residues. CDR3 in DNA: TGTGCCTGGAGTATCTCTTATCGGGAGCAGTACTTC. Translation gives CAWSISYREQYF.

The J gene is TRBJ2-3, the V gene TRBV5-1; D is uncertain. CDR1 is SGHRS, CDR2 YFSETQ, per germline. The V and J ends lost 1 base and 5 bases respectively, with 8 bases between them. The CDR3 runs to 13 residues. The CDR3 nucleotides read TGCGCCAGCAGCTTGAAAGTAAAAGATACGCAGTATTTT. It translates to CASSLKVKDTQYF.

The chain links TRBV6-4 to TRBJ2-1, with 8 bases matching TRBD1. V lost 6 bases, J lost 1 base, and 2 bases stayed unmatched. This CDR3 region has 14 residues. Germline CDR1 MRHNA, CDR2 SNTAGT. This chain's CDR3 is CASSRTGSYNEQFF. The DNA of the CDR3 is TGTGCCAGCAGCCGGACAGGGTCCTACAATGAGCAGTTCTTC.

The rearrangement joins TRBV6-5 to TRBJ2-1; either TRBD1 or TRBD2 may fit D (5 bases each). The CDR3 covers 14 residues. V dropped 5 bases and J dropped 7 bases, with 15 bases sitting between them. Germline CDR1 MNHEY, CDR2 SVGAGI. The CDR3 nucleotides read TGTGCCAGCAGTAGCTTACGGGGCTTAAATGAGCAGTTCTTC. Its protein product is CASSSLRGLNEQFF.

This rearrangement joins TRBV18 to TRBJ2-3; D gene unclear. The CDR3 has 14 residues. V was shortened by 5 bases and J by 2 bases, with 11 bases between the two germline ends. Germline V gives CDR1 KGHSH, CDR2 LQKENI. The DNA of the CDR3 is TGTGCCAGCTCAAGCTCAGGAGCCACAGATACGCAGTATTTT. As protein: CASSSSGATDTQYF.

The rearrangement uses TRBV14 and TRBJ1-1, with D maybe TRBD1 (6 bases). CDR3 length: 13 amino acids. The germline CDR1 and CDR2 sequences are SGHDN and FVKESK. The V end lost 8 bases, the J end lost 0 bases, and 10 bases lay between the germline ends. This CDR3 reads CASSRDMNTEAFF. The CDR3 DNA is TGTGCCAGCTCCCGGGACATGAACACTGAAGCTTTCTTT.

The rearrangement links TRBV18 to TRBJ1-1, with TRBD1 as a possible D gene (5 bases). Germline values: CDR1 KGHSH, CDR2 LQKENI. This CDR3 comprises 14 residues. Between the trimmed V and J ends, which lost 5 bases and 0 bases, there was a span of 10 bases. CDR3 DNA: TGTGCCAGCTCAGGGACTCGGATGAACACTGAAGCTTTCTTT. Translated: CASSGTRMNTEAFF.

The chain joins TRBV7-8 to TRBJ2-2; TRBD1 matches at 7 bases. Germline V gene sequence: CDR1 SGHVS, CDR2 FQNEAQ. The CDR3 runs to 15 residues. Trimming at V came to 4 bases and at J to 3 bases, leaving 5 bases not matched to a gene. The CDR3 DNA follows: TGTGCCAGCAGCTCACAGGGGATGGACACCGGGGAGCTGTTTTTT. Translation: CASSSQGMDTGELFF.

CDR3 DNA sequence: TGTGCCAGCAGTGAAGAGGGTGCGGGACAGGGGGCCTACGAGCAGTACTTC. It is translated as CASSEEGAGQGAYEQYF. This sequence joins TRBV2 and TRBJ2-7, with TRBD1 identical over 11 bases. The CDR3 runs to 17 residues. V lost 1 base to trimming and J lost 2 bases; unmatched junction nucleotides: 7. CDR1 is SNHLY and CDR2 is FYNNEI in the germline V gene. Full variable domain (remainder filled in from reference TRBV2 and TRBJ2-7): EPEVTQTPSHQVTQMGQEVILRCVPISNHLYFYWYRQILGQKVEFLVSFYNNEISEKSEIFDDQFSVERPDGSNFTLKIRSTKLEDSAMYFCASSEEGAGQGAYEQYFGPGTRLTVT.

The chain uses TRBV6-5 and TRBJ2-7; D not certain. Trimming cost V 2 bases and J 0 bases, with 8 bases left between them. Germline CDR1 MNHEY, CDR2 SVGAGI. This CDR3 comprises 14 residues. The CDR3 DNA follows: TGTGCCAGCAGTTACGACGGCGTCTCCTACGAGCAGTACTTC. Translated: CASSYDGVSYEQYF.

In this sample, this clone turned up once. This chain uses TRBV4-3 with TRBJ2-7, with 8 bases lining up with TRBD1. The J segment lost 0 bases and the V segment lost 0 bases, leaving 4 bases of the junction unmatched. The CDR3 length is 16 residues. CDR1 and CDR2 (germline): LGHNA, YSLEER. The CDR3: CASSQDTGGLSYEQYF. In DNA, the CDR3 is TGCGCCAGCAGCCAAGATACAGGGGGTCTCTCCTACGAGCAGTACTTC.

This clone has just one count. The rearrangement joins TRBV6-5 to TRBJ2-7; 11 bases line up with TRBD1. With 2 bases clipped from V and 9 bases from J, the junction kept 9 bases outside the gene matches. CDR1 and CDR2 from the germline V gene are MNHEY and SVGAGI. This CDR3 has 15 residues. The CDR3 sequence: CASSYQGQGASLQYF. The CDR3 region has the DNA TGTGCCAGCAGTTACCAAGGACAGGGGGCGAGCCTGCAGTACTTC.

V is TRBV6-5 and J is TRBJ2-7; 9 bases match TRBD1. CDR1 is MNHEY and CDR2 is SVGAGI in the germline V gene. This CDR3 contains 13 residues. V dropped 5 bases and J dropped 6; count of bases not matched to a gene: 5. The CDR3 region has the DNA TGTGCCAGCAGTACCTGGGACAGGGCCGAGCAGTACTTC. Amino acids: CASSTWDRAEQYF.

The CDR3, as DNA: TGTGCCAGCTCACTCACAGGGGGCGGAAAGGACACTGAAGCTTTCTTT. This codes for CASSLTGGGKDTEAFF. The chain has TRBV18 and TRBJ1-1; 9 nucleotides line up with TRBD1. Germline-derived CDR1 and CDR2 are KGHSH and LQKENI. J gave up 3 bases and V 4 bases, and 9 bases lay outside the gene matches. The CDR3 sequence is 16 residues long.

J is TRBJ1-3 and V is TRBV29-1; D might be TRBD1 (5 bases). CDR3 length: 14 residues. The ends were cut back, 7 bases at V and 3 bases at J, with 16 bases in the middle. Germline V gene lookup returns CDR1 SQVTM and CDR2 ANQGSEA. CDR3 DNA: TGCAGCGGCCCCGACAGCGCGGGTGGAAACACCATATATTTT. It yields the protein CSGPDSAGGNTIYF.

This chain links TRBV27 with TRBJ1-1; D gene ambiguous. V was trimmed by 3 bases and J by 5 bases, leaving 10 bases between them. Germline V gene lookup returns CDR1 MNHEY and CDR2 SMNVEV (reference sequence). The CDR3 runs to 13 residues. For the CDR3, the DNA is TGTGCCAGCAGTTTCGTTGGAGGGACTGAAGCTTTCTTT. Translation gives CASSFVGGTEAFF.

The chain recombines TRBV4-3 with TRBJ2-3; 7 bases match TRBD1. Germline CDR1 LGHNA, CDR2 YSLEER. The CDR3 is 16 residues long. V lost 0 bases and J lost 2; bases outside the gene matches: 5. The CDR3 loop is CASSQDWGTDTDTQYF. The CDR3 nucleotides are TGCGCCAGCAGCCAAGACTGGGGGACAGACACAGATACGCAGTATTTT.

The gene calls are TRBV5-4 and TRBJ1-6; D call uncertain. V was trimmed by 0 bases and J by 7 bases, leaving 5 bases between them. The CDR3 contains 13 residues. Germline values: CDR1 SGHNT, CDR2 YYREEE (reference sequence). CDR3 protein: CASSLAPNSPLHF. CDR3 in DNA: TGTGCCAGCAGCTTGGCCCCAAATTCACCCCTCCACTTT.

The chain recombines TRBV19 with TRBJ2-7, with a possible D match to TRBD1 (6 bases). The CDR3 extends over 15 amino acids. With 8 bases removed from V and 4 bases from J, the gap between germline ends came to 21 bases. Looked up from germline, CDR1 is LNHDA and CDR2 is SQIVND (reference sequence). In nucleotides, the CDR3 is TGTGCCAGTTCCTACAACCGGGACACCTCATACGAGCAGTACTTC. Translation gives CASSYNRDTSYEQYF.

This clone was recorded only once. The chain is built from TRBV7-9 and TRBJ2-1; D possibly corresponds to TRBD2 (6 bases). V lost 5 bases and J 2 bases, leaving 16 bases between the germline ends. Germline loops: CDR1 SEHNR, CDR2 FQNEAQ (reference sequence). The CDR3 runs 16 residues. The CDR3 protein is CASSQGLDGPYNEQFF. The CDR3 DNA sequence: TGTGCCAGCAGCCAGGGACTGGATGGGCCCTACAATGAGCAGTTCTTC.

The rearrangement links TRBV5-6 to TRBJ2-7; possible D gene TRBD1, 6 bases. In germline, CDR1 is SGHDT, CDR2 YYEEEE. V was pared by 4 bases and J by 7 bases, with 18 bases between. The CDR3 is made up of 14 amino acids. The CDR3 loop is CASSGWDIRWEQYF. CDR3 sequence (DNA): TGTGCCAGCAGCGGATGGGACATCCGTTGGGAGCAGTACTTC.

A remark on this clone: Within the sample, other DNA sequences also encode this same CDR3. V gene TRBV6-5 combines with J gene TRBJ2-7; D is ambiguous. The CDR3 extends over 14 amino acids. The V end lost 3 bases, the J end lost 2 bases, and 11 bases lay between the germline ends. In germline, CDR1 is MNHEY, CDR2 SVGAGI. CDR3 loop: CASSYSSGTYEQYF. CDR3 in DNA: TGTGCCAGCAGTTATTCATCGGGTACCTACGAGCAGTACTTC.

This rearrangement joins TRBV4-3 to TRBJ1-1, with TRBD1 identical over 7 bases. V shed 1 base and J 10 bases; nucleotides not matched to a gene: 3. The CDR3 contains 12 residues. Germline-derived CDR1 and CDR2 are LGHNA and YSLEER. In DNA form, the CDR3 reads TGCGCCAGCAGCCAAGGACAGGGTGGAGCTTTCTTT. Translation gives CASSQGQGGAFF.

The chain employs TRBV7-2 and TRBJ2-7; no firm D call. Trimming stripped 3 bases from V and 3 bases from J, with 12 bases between. Germline assignment: CDR1 SGHTA and CDR2 FQGNSA. The CDR3 runs to 14 residues. The CDR3: CASSFRQVGYEQYF. The CDR3 DNA sequence: TGTGCCAGCAGCTTCAGACAAGTAGGCTACGAGCAGTACTTC.

The V and J genes are TRBV28 and TRBJ1-1, with D possibly being TRBD1 (5 bases). Between the trimmed V and J ends, which lost 3 bases and 0 bases, there was a span of 8 bases. Germline CDR1 reads MDHEN; CDR2 reads SYDVKM. CDR3 length: 14 residues. The CDR3 region is CASSFRQLNTEAFF. The CDR3 bases are TGTGCCAGCAGTTTTCGACAGCTGAACACTGAAGCTTTCTTT. The whole variable domain, filled in from reference TRBV28 and TRBJ1-1, reads DVKVTQSSRYLVKRTGEKVFLECVQDMDHENMFWYRQDPGLGLRLIYFSYDVKMKEKGDIPEGYSVSREKKERFSLILESASTNQTSMYLCASSFRQLNTEAFFGQGTRLTVV.

This chain joins TRBV11-2 and TRBJ2-5; TRBD2 aligns across 15 bases. After removal of 4 bases from V and 5 bases from J, the junction contained 2 bases not matched to a gene. Germline CDR1 and CDR2: SGHAT and FQNNGV. This CDR3 is 15 amino acids long. CDR3 in amino acids: CASSSGLAGGETQYF. CDR3 DNA sequence: TGTGCCAGCAGCTCGGGACTAGCGGGGGGCGAGACCCAGTACTTC. Looking up the rest from reference TRBV11-2 and TRBJ2-5 gives the full variable domain: EAGVAQSPRYKIIEKRQSVAFWCNPISGHATLYWYQQILGQGPKLLIQFQNNGVVDDSQLPKDRFSAERLKGVDSTLKIQPAKLEDSAVYLCASSSGLAGGETQYFGPGTRLLVL.

This chain links TRBV6-5 with TRBJ1-2; D possibly corresponds to TRBD1 (5 bases). Trimming took 3 bases from V and 5 from J, leaving 10 bases between them. Germline V lookup: CDR1 MNHEY, CDR2 SVGAGI. The CDR3 contains 13 residues. CDR3 protein: CASSYPGGYGYTF. CDR3 in DNA: TGTGCCAGCAGTTATCCTGGGGGGTATGGCTACACCTTC.

V usage is TRBV28 and J usage is TRBJ2-7; the D gene is possibly TRBD1 (5 bases). The germline CDR1 and CDR2 sequences are MDHEN and SYDVKM. CDR3 length: 12 residues. With 6 bases removed from V and 3 bases from J, the gap between germline ends came to 9 bases. CDR3 residues: CASSRTGYEQYF. The CDR3 nucleotides read TGTGCCAGCAGCCGCACAGGCTACGAGCAGTACTTC.

This chain uses TRBV25-1 with TRBJ2-7, with D unresolved. V was clipped by 4 bases and J by 2 bases, with 9 bases between them. The CDR3 is 13 residues long. The germline V gene encodes CDR1 MGHDK and CDR2 SYGVNS. The CDR3, as DNA: TGTGCCAGCAGTGTAGGTGGCACCTACGAGCAGTACTTC. This encodes CASSVGGTYEQYF.